The clone carrying this T cell receptor (beta chain) was counted a single time. What it binds is not known. CDR1 is MNHNS, CDR2 SASEGT, per germline. Trimming left V 6 bases short and J 6 bases short, with 11 bases between. CDR3 length: 12 residues. Focal radiation and CTLA-4 blockade (ipilimumab) were tested in chemo-refractory metastatic non-small-cell lung cancer patients. The data derive from a study of radiotherapy plus CTLA-4 blockade in lung cancer. The overall study: Objective responses arose in roughly 17% of patients, and under 40% experienced disease control.

General study results and limits: Researchers report tumor-derived TCR clones expanding in blood after radiotherapy plus ipilimumab.

TCRdb's table, derived via immunoSEQ multiplex PCR, lists solely in-frame clones and lacks some. The sample gives tens of thousands of clones, 71% of which show up once; 2.5% to 3.5% is in the top ten. The chain links TRBV6-1 to TRBJ1-1, with D maybe TRBD1 (5 bases). The clonotype originates from a human donor with non-small cell lung cancer whose response to radiotherapy plus ipilimumab could not be evaluated. The sample here was peripheral blood, taken from a patient treated with radiotherapy plus ipilimumab. The DNA of the CDR3 is TGTGCCAGCAGAAGAGGGGAGGCTGAAGCTTTCTTT. This encodes CASRRGEAEAFF.